This TCR beta chain was sequenced during a study of blood T cells in healthy people across ages. Study-level background: Template switching caught about one barcoded beta molecule for each two T cells.

Overall study results and limits: Diversity was estimated from one million T cells, and these estimates were considered underestimates.

The sample holds many counts of this clonotype. Its target is not known. A second PCR of roughly 6 to 12 cycles used a sample-barcoded 5' primer and a J-beta primer mix. TCRdb ran MiXCR on the 5' RACE reads and lists one entry per CDR3 protein. This repertoire shows roughly 680,000 distinct CDR3 sequences, under 65% found once; its top ten account for 13%. The study recruited healthy Caucasian donors from Russia who were aged about 6 to 90. The source of this sequence is a woman older than 75 in good health. Sequencing was carried out using blood.

The CDR3, as DNA: TGCGCCACCTCCCGGGACGGAGGCTATGGCTACACCTTC. Its translation is CATSRDGGYGYTF. The chain couples TRBV5-1 to TRBJ1-2, with TRBD1 as a possible D gene (5 bases). V dropped 9 bases and J dropped 4 bases, with 16 bases sitting between them. The germline gives CDR1 SGHRS, CDR2 YFSETQ. The CDR3 contains 13 residues.